This T cell receptor (beta chain) stems from a study of shared clonotypes between healthy human individuals. There are 14 residues in the CDR3. With 4 bases removed from V and 4 bases from J, the gap between germline ends came to 10 bases. Germline V lookup: CDR1 MGHRA, CDR2 YSYEKL. Generated by immunoSEQ multiplex PCR, the TCRdb table keeps only in-frame clones and is missing some. This repertoire shows nearly 750,000 clones, around 77% found once; its top ten account for around 1.7%. The specimen was memory CD4+ T cells sorted from blood. The subset was: CD45RA-negative fraction. The clonotype comes from a woman aged 30 to 39 in good health. V usage is TRBV4-1 and J usage is TRBJ2-2; D gene uncertain. The CDR3 loop reads CASSPTPATGELFF. In DNA, the CDR3 is TGCGCCAGCAGCCCCACCCCCGCCACCGGGGAGCTGTTTTTT.